Below, 3 T cell receptor beta chains from the same sample are listed, as sequenced in a study of cytomegalovirus exposure and HLA in healthy donors. The PCR used 60 Vbeta and 13 Jbeta primers. Produced via immunoSEQ multiplex PCR; TCRdb's table is partial and in-frame only. In the table there are 90,000 to 120,000 clones, roughly four fifths of which are singletons. The specimen sequenced was PBMCs. The source of these receptors is a man aged 18 to 30 in good health and CMV-seronegative.

CDR3 in amino acids: CASSIGGGLGGELFF. The CDR3 DNA reads TGTGCCAGCAGCATTGGCGGTGGTTTAGGTGGGGAGCTGTTTTTT. This chain links TRBV7-2 with TRBJ2-2, with D unresolved. This CDR3 is built from 15 residues. The germline V gene has CDR1 SGHTA and CDR2 FQGNSA. Trimming shortened V by 5 bases and J by 8 bases, and 18 bases separated the two germline ends.

This clone was counted a few times. The chain employs TRBV28 and TRBJ2-4; 8 positions agree with TRBD1. Germline values: CDR1 MDHEN, CDR2 SYDVKM. With V trimmed by 7 bases and J by 9 bases, 14 bases remained unmatched. This CDR3 contains 15 residues. The CDR3 region has the DNA TGTGCCAGCAATCCCGGTGGGACAGGCCACGGCATTCAGTACTTC. It codes for CASNPGGTGHGIQYF.

The chain combines TRBV6-5 with TRBJ1-1, with D uncertain. CDR1 MNHEY and CDR2 SVGAGI come from the germline V gene. CDR3 length: 15 amino acids. The V end lost 0 bases, the J end lost 2 bases, and 10 bases lay between the germline ends. The CDR3 DNA sequence: TGTGCCAGCAGTTACTCCCCCGGGATCAACACTGAAGCTTTCTTT. This codes for CASSYSPGINTEAFF.